What follows is one TCR beta chain and its context. This sample is part of a study of cytomegalovirus exposure and HLA in healthy donors. This CDR3 has 14 residues. V shed 1 base and J shed 1 base, with 9 bases lying between them. The germline CDR1 and CDR2 sequences are SGDLS and YYNGEE. Primers included in the PCR were 60 Vbeta and 13 Jbeta primers. The protocol was immunoSEQ multiplex PCR, while the TCRdb copy is restricted to in-frame clones and leaves out a portion. The table has 70,000 to 95,000 clones, around 74% seen once; the top ten hold about 9.5%. The sample was PBMCs. The chain has TRBV9 and TRBJ2-7; a possible D gene is TRBD2 (6 bases). The sequence derives from a man younger than 40 in good health and CMV-seropositive. CDR3 in DNA: TGTGCCAGCAGCGTATCGGGGAGGTCCTACGAGCAGTACTTC. Its protein product is CASSVSGRSYEQYF.